This TCR beta chain emerged from a study of cytotoxic CD8 clonotypes in ibrutinib-treated CLL. About the study: Partial response was seen in approximately 24 patients and complete response in 2; after median around 5.5 years, approximately 15 stayed remitted, about 12 progressed.

Germline values: CDR1 SEHNR, CDR2 FQNEAQ (reference sequence). Trimming removed 5 bases from V and 6 bases from J; junction bases left unmatched: 6. This CDR3 has 13 residues. Generated by immunoSEQ multiplex PCR, the TCRdb table keeps only in-frame clones and is missing some. Here the sample spans 130,000 or so clones, 70% to 90% being singletons. The V gene is TRBV7-9, the J gene TRBJ1-2, with 7 bases identical to TRBD1. The origin of this receptor is a human donor with chronic lymphocytic leukemia. The specimen was PBMCs, collected after 24 months of ibrutinib treatment. The DNA for the CDR3 is TGTGCCAGCAGCCATACAGGGGTGGATGGCTACACCTTC. This codes for CASSHTGVDGYTF. Supplemented by reference TRBV7-9 and TRBJ1-2, the full variable domain reads DTGVSQNPRHKITKRGQNVTFRCDPISEHNRLYWYRQTLGQGPEFLTYFQNEAQLEKSRLLSDRFSAERPKGSFSTLEIQRTEQGDSAMYLCASSHTGVDGYTFGSGTRLTVV.